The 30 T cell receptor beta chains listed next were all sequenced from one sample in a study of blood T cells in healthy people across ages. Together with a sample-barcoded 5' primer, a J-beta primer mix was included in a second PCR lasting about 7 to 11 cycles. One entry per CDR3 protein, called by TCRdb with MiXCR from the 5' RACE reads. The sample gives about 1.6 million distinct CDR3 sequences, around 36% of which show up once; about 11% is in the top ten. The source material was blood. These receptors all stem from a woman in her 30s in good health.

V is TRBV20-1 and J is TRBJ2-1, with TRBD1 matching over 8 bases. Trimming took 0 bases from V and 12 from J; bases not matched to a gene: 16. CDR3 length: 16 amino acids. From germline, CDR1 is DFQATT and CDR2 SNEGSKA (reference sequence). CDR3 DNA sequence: TGCAGTGCTAGAGATCTCCCGGACAGGGCAACAATTGGGCAGTTCTTC. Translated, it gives CSARDLPDRATIGQFF.

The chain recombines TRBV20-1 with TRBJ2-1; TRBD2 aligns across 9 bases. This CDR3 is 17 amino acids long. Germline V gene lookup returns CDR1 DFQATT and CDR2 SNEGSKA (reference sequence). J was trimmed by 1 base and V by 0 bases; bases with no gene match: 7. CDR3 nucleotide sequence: TGCAGTGCTAGAGATCTAGCGGGGTTTCGTTCCTACAATGAGCAGTTCTTC. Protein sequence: CSARDLAGFRSYNEQFF.

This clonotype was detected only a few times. The chain's CDR3 is CSVEGDSAYEQYF. DNA of the CDR3: TGCAGCGTTGAAGGGGACAGTGCCTACGAGCAGTACTTC. This sequence joins TRBV29-1 and TRBJ2-7; TRBD1 matches 7 bases. Trimming at V came to 1 base and at J to 2 bases, leaving 2 bases not matched to a gene. CDR3 length equals 13 residues. Germline assignment: CDR1 SQVTM and CDR2 ANQGSEA.

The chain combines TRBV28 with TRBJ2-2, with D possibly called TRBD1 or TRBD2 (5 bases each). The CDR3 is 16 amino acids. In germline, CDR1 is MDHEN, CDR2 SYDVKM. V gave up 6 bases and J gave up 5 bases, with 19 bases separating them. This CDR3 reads CASRGVGSRKTGELFF. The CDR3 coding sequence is TGTGCCAGCAGGGGGGTCGGGTCGCGAAAGACCGGGGAGCTGTTTTTT.

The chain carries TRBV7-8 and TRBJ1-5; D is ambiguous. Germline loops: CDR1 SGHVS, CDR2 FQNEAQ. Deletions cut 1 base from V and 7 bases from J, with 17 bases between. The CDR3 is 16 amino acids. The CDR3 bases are TGTGCCAGCAGCTTAGTAGCTTCGAGCGGATACCAGCCCCAGCATTTT. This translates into CASSLVASSGYQPQHF. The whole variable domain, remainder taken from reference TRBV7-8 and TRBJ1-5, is GAGVSQSPRYKVAKRGQDVALRCDPISGHVSLFWYQQALGQGPEFLTYFQNEAQLDKSGLPSDRFFAERPEGSVSTLKIQRTQQEDSAVYLCASSLVASSGYQPQHFGDGTRLSIL.

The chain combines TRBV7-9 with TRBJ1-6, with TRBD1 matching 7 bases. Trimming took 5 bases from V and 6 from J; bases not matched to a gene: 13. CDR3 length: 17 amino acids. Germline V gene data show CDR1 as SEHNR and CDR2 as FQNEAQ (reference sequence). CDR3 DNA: TGTGCCAGCAGCCGGATTCAGGGAGGGGACAGTAATTCACCCCTCCACTTT. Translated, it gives CASSRIQGGDSNSPLHF.

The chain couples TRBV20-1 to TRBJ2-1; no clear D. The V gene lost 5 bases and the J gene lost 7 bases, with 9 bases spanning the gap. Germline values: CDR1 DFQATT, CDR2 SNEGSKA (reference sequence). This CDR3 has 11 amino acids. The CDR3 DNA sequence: TGCAGTGCTGCTAATACGAATGAGCAGTTCTTC. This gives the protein CSAANTNEQFF.

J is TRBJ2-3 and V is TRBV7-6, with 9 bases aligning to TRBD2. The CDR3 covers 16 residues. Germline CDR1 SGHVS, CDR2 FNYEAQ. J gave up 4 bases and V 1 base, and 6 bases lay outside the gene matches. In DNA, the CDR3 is TGTGCCAGCAGCTTAGGCTCTAGCGGGACAGCAGATACGCAGTATTTT. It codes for CASSLGSSGTADTQYF.

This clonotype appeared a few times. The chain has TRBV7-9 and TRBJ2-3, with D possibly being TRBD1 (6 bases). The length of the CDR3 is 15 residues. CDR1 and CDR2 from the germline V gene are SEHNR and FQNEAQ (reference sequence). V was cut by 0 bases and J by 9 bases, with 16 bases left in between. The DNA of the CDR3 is TGTGCCAGCAGCTTAGCTACTAACAGGGTTGGCACGCAGTATTTT. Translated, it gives CASSLATNRVGTQYF.

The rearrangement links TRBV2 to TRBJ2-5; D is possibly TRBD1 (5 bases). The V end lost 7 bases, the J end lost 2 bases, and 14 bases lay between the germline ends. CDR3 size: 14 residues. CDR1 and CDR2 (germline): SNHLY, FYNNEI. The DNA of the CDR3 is TGTGCCAGCACCGAAAGGGGCCCACAAGAGACCCAGTACTTC. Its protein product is CASTERGPQETQYF.

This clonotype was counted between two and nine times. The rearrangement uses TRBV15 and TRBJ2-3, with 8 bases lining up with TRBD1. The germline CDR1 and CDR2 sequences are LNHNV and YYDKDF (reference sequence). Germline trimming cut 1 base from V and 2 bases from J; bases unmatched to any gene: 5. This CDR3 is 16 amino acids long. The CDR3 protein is CATSRVGDRLTDTQYF. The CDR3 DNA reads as TGTGCCACCAGCAGAGTGGGGGACAGGCTCACAGATACGCAGTATTTT.

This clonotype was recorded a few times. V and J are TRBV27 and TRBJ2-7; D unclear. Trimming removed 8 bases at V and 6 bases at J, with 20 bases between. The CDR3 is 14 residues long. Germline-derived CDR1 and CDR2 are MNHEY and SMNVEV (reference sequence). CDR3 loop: CASLEVVAGFEQYF. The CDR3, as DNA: TGTGCCAGCTTAGAGGTGGTAGCTGGGTTCGAGCAGTACTTC.

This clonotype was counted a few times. The CDR3 nucleotides are TGTGCCAGCAGCCTCCGGGACAACTCCTACGAGCAGTACTTC. It is translated as CASSLRDNSYEQYF. The chain couples TRBV9 to TRBJ2-7; a weak D match, TRBD1 (6 bases). CDR1 is SGDLS and CDR2 is YYNGEE in the germline V gene. The CDR3 is 14 amino acids. Trimming stripped 4 bases from V and 0 bases from J, with 11 bases between.

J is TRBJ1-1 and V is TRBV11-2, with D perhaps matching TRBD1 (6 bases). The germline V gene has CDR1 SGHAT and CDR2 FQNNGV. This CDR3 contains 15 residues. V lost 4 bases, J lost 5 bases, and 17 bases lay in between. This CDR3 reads CASSWTGGAETEAFF. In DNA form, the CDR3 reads TGTGCCAGCAGCTGGACCGGGGGGGCAGAAACTGAAGCTTTCTTT.

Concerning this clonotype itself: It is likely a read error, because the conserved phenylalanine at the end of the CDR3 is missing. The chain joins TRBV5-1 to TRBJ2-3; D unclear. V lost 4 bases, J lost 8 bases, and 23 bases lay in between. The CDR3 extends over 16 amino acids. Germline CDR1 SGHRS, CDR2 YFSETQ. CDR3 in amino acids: CASSPGSPQSSGTQYL. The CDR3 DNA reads TGCGCCAGCAGCCCAGGCTCCCCTCAATCCTCGGGTACGCAGTATTTG.

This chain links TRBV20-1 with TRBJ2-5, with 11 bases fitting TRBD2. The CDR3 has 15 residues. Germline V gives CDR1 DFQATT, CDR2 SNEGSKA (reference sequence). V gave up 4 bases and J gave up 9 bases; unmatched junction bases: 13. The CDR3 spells CSAKASGGPGLAQYF. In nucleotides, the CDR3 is TGCAGTGCTAAGGCTAGCGGGGGGCCGGGGTTGGCCCAGTACTTC.

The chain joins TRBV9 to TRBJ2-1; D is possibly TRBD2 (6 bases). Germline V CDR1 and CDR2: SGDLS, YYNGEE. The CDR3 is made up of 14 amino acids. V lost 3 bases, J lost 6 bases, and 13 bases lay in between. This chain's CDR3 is CASSAGGVANEQFF. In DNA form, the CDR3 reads TGTGCCAGCAGCGCAGGAGGGGTAGCCAATGAGCAGTTCTTC. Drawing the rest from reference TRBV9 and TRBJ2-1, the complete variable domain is DSGVTQTPKHLITATGQRVTLRCSPRSGDLSVYWYQQSLDQGLQFLIQYYNGEERAKGNILERFSAQQFPDLHSELNLSSLELGDSALYFCASSAGGVANEQFFGPGTRLTVL.

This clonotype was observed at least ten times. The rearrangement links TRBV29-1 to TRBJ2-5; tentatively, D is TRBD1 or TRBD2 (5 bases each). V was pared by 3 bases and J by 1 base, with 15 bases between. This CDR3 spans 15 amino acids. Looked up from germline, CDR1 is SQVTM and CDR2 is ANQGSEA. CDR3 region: CSVDGLGGIQETQYF. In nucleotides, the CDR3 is TGCAGCGTTGACGGACTTGGGGGAATCCAAGAGACCCAGTACTTC.

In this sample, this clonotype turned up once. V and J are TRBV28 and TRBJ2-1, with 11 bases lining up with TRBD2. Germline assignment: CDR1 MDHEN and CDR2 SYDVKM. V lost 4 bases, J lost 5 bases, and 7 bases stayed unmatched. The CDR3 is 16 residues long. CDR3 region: CASSSTPGLADNEQFF. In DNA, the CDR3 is TGTGCCAGCAGTTCCACTCCGGGACTAGCGGACAATGAGCAGTTCTTC.

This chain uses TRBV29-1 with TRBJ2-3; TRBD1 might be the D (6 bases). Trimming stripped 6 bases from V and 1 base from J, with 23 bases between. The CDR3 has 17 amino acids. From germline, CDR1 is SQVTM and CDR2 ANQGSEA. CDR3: CSVVDVGAGPGTDTQYF. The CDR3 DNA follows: TGCAGCGTCGTGGATGTGGGGGCAGGGCCCGGCACAGATACGCAGTATTTT.

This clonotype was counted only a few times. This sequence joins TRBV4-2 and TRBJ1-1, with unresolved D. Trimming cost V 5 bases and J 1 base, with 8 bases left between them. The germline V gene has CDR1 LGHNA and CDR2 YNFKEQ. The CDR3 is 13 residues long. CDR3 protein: CASSAVGNTEAFF. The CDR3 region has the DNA TGTGCCAGCAGCGCCGTGGGGAACACTGAAGCTTTCTTT.

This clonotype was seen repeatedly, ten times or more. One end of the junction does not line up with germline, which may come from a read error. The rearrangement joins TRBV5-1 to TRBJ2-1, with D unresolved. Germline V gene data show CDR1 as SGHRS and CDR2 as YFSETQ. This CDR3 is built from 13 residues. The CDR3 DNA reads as TGTGCCAGCAGCTTAGACCCGTACAATGAGCAGTTCTTC. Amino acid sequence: CASSLDPYNEQFF.

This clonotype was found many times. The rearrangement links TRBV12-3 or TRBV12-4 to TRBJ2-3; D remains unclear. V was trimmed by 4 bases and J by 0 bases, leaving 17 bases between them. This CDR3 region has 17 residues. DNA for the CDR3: TGTGCCAGCAGTTCACCGGGCCAGTTGGGGAGCACAGATACGCAGTATTTT. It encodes CASSSPGQLGSTDTQYF.

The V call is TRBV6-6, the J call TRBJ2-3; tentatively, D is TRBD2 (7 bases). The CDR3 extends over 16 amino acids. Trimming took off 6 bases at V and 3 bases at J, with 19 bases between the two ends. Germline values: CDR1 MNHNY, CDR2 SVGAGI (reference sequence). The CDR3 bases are TGTGCCAGCAGCTTAGTGGGGGGGCGGACGACAGATACGCAGTATTTT. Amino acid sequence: CASSLVGGRTTDTQYF.

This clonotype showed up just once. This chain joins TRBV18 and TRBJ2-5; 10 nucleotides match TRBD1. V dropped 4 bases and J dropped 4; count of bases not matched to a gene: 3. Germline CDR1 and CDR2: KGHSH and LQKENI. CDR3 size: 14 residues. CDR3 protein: CASSLGTGVETQYF. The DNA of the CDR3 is TGTGCCAGCTCACTCGGGACAGGGGTAGAGACCCAGTACTTC.

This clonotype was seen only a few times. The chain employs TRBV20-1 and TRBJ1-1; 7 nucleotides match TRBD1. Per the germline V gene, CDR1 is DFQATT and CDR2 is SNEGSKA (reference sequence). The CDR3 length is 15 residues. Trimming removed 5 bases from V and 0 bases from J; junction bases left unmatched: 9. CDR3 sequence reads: CSAGFTGEVNTEAFF. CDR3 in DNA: TGCAGTGCTGGATTTACAGGGGAGGTGAACACTGAAGCTTTCTTT.

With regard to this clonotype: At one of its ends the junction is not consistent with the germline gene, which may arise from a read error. The CDR3: CASSVGGTGDAAQHF. The CDR3 nucleotides are TGCGCCAGCAGCGTAGGAGGGACAGGGGACGCGGCCCAGCATTTT. The chain joins TRBV9 to TRBJ1-5; 10 nucleotides align to TRBD1. Germline values: CDR1 SGDLS, CDR2 YYNGEE. The CDR3 covers 15 residues. Using reference TRBV9 and TRBJ1-5 for the parts outside the CDR3, the full variable domain is DSGVTQTPKHLITATGQRVTLRCSPRSGDLSVYWYQQSLDQGLQFLIQYYNGEERAKGNILERFSAQQFPDLHSELNLSSLELGDSALYFCASSVGGTGDAAQHFGDGTRLSIL.

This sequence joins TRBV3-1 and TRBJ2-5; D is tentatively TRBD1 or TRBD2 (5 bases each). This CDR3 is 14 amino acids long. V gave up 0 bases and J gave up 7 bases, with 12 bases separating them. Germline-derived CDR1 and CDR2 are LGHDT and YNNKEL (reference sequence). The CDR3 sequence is CASSQDTQGRTQYF. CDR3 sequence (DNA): TGTGCCAGCAGCCAAGATACCCAGGGACGGACCCAGTACTTC.

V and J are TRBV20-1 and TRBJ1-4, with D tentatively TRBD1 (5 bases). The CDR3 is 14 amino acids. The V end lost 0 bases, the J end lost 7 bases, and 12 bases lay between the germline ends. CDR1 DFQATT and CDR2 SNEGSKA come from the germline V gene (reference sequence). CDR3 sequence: CSARDQRGGEKLFF. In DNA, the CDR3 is TGCAGTGCTAGAGATCAGAGGGGCGGTGAAAAACTGTTTTTT.

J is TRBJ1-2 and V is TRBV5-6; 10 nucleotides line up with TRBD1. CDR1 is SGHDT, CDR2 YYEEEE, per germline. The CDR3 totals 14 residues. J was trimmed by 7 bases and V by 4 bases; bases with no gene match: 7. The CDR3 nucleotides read TGTGCCAGCAGCAGCCGACAGGGGGCCTCTGGCTACACCTTC. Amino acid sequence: CASSSRQGASGYTF.